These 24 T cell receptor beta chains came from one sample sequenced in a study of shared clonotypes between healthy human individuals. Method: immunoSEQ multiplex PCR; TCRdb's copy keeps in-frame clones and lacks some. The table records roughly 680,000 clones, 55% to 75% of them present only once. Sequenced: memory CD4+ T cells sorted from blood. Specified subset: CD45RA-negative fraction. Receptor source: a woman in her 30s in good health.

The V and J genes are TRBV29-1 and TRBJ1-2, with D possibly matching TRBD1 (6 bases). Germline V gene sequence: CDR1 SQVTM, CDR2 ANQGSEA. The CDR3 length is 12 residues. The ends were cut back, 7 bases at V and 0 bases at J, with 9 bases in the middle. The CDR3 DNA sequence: TGCAGCGCTAGGACAGCTAACTATGGCTACACCTTC. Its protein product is CSARTANYGYTF.

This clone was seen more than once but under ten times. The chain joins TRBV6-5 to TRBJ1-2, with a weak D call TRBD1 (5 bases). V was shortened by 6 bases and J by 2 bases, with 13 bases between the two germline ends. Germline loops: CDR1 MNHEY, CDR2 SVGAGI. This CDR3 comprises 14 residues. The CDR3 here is CASRPGGVNYGYTF. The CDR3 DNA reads TGTGCCAGCAGGCCGGGGGGAGTCAACTATGGCTACACCTTC.

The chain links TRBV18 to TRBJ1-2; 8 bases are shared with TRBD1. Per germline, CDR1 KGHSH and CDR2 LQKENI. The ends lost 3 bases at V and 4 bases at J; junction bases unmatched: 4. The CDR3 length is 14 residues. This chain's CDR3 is CASSPGTGGYGYTF. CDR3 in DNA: TGTGCCAGCTCACCTGGGACAGGAGGCTATGGCTACACCTTC.

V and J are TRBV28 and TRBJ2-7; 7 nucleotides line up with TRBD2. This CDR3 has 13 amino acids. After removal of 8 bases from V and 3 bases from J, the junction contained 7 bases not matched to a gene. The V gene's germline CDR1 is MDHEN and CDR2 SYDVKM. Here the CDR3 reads CASAGTNVYEQYF. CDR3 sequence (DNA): TGTGCCAGCGCCGGGACTAACGTCTACGAGCAGTACTTC.

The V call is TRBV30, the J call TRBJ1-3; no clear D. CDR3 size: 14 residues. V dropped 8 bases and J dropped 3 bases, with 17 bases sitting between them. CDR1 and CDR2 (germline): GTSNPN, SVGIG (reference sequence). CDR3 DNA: TGTGCCACGCGGAGCATACTCGATGGAAACACCATATATTTT. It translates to CATRSILDGNTIYF.

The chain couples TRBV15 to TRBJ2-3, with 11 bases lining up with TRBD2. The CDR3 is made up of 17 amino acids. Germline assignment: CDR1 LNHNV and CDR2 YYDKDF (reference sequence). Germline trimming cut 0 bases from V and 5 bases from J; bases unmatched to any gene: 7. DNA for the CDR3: TGTGCCACCAGCAGAGAAGTAGCGGGAGGGCCCAAAGATACGCAGTATTTT. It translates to CATSREVAGGPKDTQYF.

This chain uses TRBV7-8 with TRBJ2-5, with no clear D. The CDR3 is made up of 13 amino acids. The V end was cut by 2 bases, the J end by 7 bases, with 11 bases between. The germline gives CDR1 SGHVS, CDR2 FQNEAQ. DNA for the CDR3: TGTGCCAGCAGCTTACATACCGACGGGACCCAGTACTTC. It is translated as CASSLHTDGTQYF.

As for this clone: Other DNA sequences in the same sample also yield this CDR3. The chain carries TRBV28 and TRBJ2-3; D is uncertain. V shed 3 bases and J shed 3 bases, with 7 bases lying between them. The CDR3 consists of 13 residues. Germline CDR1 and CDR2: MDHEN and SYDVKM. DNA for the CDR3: TGTGCCAGCAGTTTGCCTGGGACAGATACGCAGTATTTT. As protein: CASSLPGTDTQYF.

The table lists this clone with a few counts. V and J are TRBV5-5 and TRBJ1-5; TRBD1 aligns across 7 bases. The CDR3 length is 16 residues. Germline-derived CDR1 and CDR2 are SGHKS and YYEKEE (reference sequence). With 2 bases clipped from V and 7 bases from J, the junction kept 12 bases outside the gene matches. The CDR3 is CASSFDTGAAGQPQHF. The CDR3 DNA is TGTGCCAGCAGCTTCGATACAGGGGCCGCCGGACAGCCCCAGCATTTT.

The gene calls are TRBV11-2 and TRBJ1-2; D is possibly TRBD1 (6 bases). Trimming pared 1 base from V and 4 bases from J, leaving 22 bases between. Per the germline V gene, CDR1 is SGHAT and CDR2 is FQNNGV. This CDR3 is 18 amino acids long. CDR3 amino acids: CASSLAGRGAHLRYGYTF. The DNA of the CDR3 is TGTGCCAGCAGCTTAGCAGGCAGGGGCGCCCATTTACGCTATGGCTACACCTTC.

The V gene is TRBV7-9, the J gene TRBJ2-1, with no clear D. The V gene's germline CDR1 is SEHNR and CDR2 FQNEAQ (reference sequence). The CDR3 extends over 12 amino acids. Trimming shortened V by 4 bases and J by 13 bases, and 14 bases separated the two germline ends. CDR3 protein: CASSSETMGQFF. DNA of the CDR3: TGTGCCAGCAGCTCGGAGACGATGGGACAGTTCTTC.

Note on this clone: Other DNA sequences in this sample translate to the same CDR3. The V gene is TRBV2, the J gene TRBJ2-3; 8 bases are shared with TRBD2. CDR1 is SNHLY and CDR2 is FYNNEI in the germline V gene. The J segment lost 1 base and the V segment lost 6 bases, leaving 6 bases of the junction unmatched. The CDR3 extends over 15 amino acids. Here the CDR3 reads CASSLLTSGTDTQYF. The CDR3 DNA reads TGTGCCAGCAGCCTTCTGACTAGCGGCACAGATACGCAGTATTTT.

The CDR3 bases are TGTGCCAGCAGTTATGTTCGAGAGCAGTACTTC. Protein product: CASSYVREQYF. V and J are TRBV28 and TRBJ2-7, with D uncertain. From germline, CDR1 is MDHEN and CDR2 SYDVKM. This CDR3 has 11 residues. V was cut by 4 bases and J by 7 bases, with 8 bases left in between.

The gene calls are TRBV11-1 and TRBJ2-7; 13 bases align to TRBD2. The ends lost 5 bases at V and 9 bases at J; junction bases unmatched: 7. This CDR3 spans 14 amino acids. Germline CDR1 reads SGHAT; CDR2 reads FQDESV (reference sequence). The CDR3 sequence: CASSLGLAGVRQYF. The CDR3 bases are TGTGCCAGCAGCCTCGGACTAGCGGGAGTCCGGCAGTACTTC.

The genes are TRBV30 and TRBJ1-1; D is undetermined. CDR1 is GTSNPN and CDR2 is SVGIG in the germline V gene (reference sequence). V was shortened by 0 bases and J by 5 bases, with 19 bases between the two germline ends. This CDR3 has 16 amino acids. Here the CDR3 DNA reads TGTGCCTGGAGTGTGGGGAAGGAACAGCGCAGGACTGAAGCTTTCTTT. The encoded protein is CAWSVGKEQRRTEAFF.

The CDR3 sequence: CASSFVAGGTYEQYF. The CDR3 nucleotides read TGTGCCAGCAGTTTCGTAGCGGGAGGGACCTACGAGCAGTACTTC. The V gene is TRBV27, the J gene TRBJ2-7; TRBD2 matches at 11 bases. Germline lookup yields CDR1 MNHEY and CDR2 SMNVEV (reference sequence). The CDR3 consists of 15 residues. V shed 3 bases, J shed 2 bases, and the junction held 3 bases outside the gene matches.

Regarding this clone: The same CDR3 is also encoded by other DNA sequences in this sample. This chain's CDR3 is CASSRDSSSYEQYF. The CDR3 region has the DNA TGTGCCAGCTCACGGGACAGTAGCTCCTACGAGCAGTACTTC. The J gene is TRBJ2-7, the V gene TRBV18, with 7 bases identical to TRBD1. CDR3 length equals 14 residues. V dropped 4 bases and J dropped 0; count of bases not matched to a gene: 3. Germline assignment: CDR1 KGHSH and CDR2 LQKENI.

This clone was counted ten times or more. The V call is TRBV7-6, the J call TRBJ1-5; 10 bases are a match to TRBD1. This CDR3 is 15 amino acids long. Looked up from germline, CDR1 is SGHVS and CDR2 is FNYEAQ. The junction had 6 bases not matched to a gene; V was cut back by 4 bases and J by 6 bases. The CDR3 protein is CASSWGQGISQPQHF. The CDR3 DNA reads TGTGCCAGCAGCTGGGGACAGGGGATAAGTCAGCCCCAGCATTTT.

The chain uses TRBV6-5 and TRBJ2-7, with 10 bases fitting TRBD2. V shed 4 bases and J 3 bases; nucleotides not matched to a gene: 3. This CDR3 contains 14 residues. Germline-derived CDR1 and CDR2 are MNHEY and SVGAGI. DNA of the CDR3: TGTGCCAGCAGTTGGACTAGCGGAAACTACGAGCAGTACTTC. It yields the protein CASSWTSGNYEQYF.

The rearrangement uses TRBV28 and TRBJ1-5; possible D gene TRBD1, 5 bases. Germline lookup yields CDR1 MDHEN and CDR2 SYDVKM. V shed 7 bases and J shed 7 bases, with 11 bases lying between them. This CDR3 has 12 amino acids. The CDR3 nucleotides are TGTGCCAGCACCCGCAGGGAGCAGCCCCAGCATTTT. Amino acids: CASTRREQPQHF.

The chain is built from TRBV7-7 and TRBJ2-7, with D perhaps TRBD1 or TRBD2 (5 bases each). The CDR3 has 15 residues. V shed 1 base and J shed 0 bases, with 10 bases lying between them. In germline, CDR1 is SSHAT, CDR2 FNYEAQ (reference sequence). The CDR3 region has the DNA TGTGCCAGCAGCTTAGGAGGGGCCAGCTCCTACGAGCAGTACTTC. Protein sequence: CASSLGGASSYEQYF.

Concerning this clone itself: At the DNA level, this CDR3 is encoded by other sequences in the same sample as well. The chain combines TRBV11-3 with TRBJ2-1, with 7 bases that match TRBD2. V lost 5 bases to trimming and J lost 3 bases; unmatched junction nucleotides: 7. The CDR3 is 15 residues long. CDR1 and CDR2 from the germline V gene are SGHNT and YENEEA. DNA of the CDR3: TGTGCCAGCAGCCTAGGGCTAGCGGACTACAATGAGCAGTTCTTC. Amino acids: CASSLGLADYNEQFF.

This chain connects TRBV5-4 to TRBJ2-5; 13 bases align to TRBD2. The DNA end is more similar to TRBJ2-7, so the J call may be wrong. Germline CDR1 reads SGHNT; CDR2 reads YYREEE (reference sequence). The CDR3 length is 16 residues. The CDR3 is CASSYGLAGVLVEQYF. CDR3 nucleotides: TGTGCCAGCAGCTATGGACTAGCGGGAGTTTTAGTCGAGCAGTACTTC.

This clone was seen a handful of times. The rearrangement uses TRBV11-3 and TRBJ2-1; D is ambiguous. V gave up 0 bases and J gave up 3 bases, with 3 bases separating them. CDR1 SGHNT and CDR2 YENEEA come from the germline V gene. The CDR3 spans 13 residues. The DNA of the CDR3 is TGTGCCAGCAGCTTAGAACTCTACAATGAGCAGTTCTTC. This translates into CASSLELYNEQFF.